This is a list of T cell receptor beta chains from one sample in a study of PD-L1 blockade in urothelial cancer. The protocol was immunoSEQ multiplex PCR, while the TCRdb copy is restricted to in-frame clones and leaves out a portion. Of 95,000 to 150,000 clones listed, 86% are singletons. Sequenced material: PBMCs, taken around atezolizumab (anti-PD-L1) treatment. These TCRs come from a man aged 50 or older with urothelial cancer. Each CDR3 is given with its conserved first and last residue. D genes are given only for firm matches. Not all rows give a size; the values are once, few, many and, for expanded clones, a class.

cdr3_nt,cdr3_aa,d_call,clone_size,v_call,j_call
TGTGCCAGCAGACCGGGACTCCCAGAGACCCAGTACTTC,CASRPGLPETQYF,-,-,TRBV2,TRBJ2-5
TGTGCCAGTGAAGAAAGCACCCCGGGACAGGGGGTCGGCTACACCTTC,CASEESTPGQGVGYTF,TRBD1,-,TRBV2,TRBJ1-2
TGTGCCAGCAGCCGCGGGACTAGCGGGAGGTGGTACGAGCAGTACTTC,CASSRGTSGRWYEQYF,TRBD2,-,TRBV28,TRBJ2-7
TGTGCCAGCAGGGGGGGTAGCGGGAGGGTTTATAGCACAGATACGCAGTATTTT,CASRGGSGRVYSTDTQYF,TRBD2,-,TRBV27,TRBJ2-3
TGTGCCAGCAGCGGGACCGGGACAGGTTCCTACGAGCAGTACTTC,CASSGTGTGSYEQYF,TRBD1,-,TRBV2,TRBJ2-7
TGTGCCAGCAGCGTGACTTCCCGTCCGGGACAGGGGAGTTATGGCTACACCTTC,CASSVTSRPGQGSYGYTF,TRBD1,-,TRBV9,TRBJ1-2
TGCAGCGTTCTACAGGGTGCCTACGAGCAGTACTTC,CSVLQGAYEQYF,-,-,TRBV29-1,TRBJ2-7
TGTGCCAGCAGTGTCCAAGGGACTCTTGTCCGTCAGCCCCAGCATTTT,CASSVQGTLVRQPQHF,-,-,TRBV2,TRBJ1-5
TGTGCCAGCAGTTTACTGGGACAGGGGGCTTCGGATAGCAATCAGCCCCAGCATTTT,CASSLLGQGASDSNQPQHF,TRBD1,-,TRBV27,TRBJ1-5
TGTGCCAGCACCCTACAGGGACGGACTGAAGCTTTCTTT,CASTLQGRTEAFF,-,-,TRBV28,TRBJ1-1
TGTGCCAGTAGTATCGACAGGGGCGGCTACACCTTC,CASSIDRGGYTF,TRBD1,few,TRBV19,TRBJ1-2
TGTGCCAGTAGTATAGGCCCCCCGAGACAGGGAGTCGATGAGCAGTTCTTC,CASSIGPPRQGVDEQFF,TRBD1,-,TRBV19,TRBJ2-1
TGTGCCAGCAGCTCCCGGCGGGCGGCATCCTACGAGCAGTACTTC,CASSSRRAASYEQYF,-,-,TRBV5-6,TRBJ2-7
TGTGCCAGCAGTGAAACAAGCGGGAGTATCTACGAGCAGTACTTC,CASSETSGSIYEQYF,TRBD2,-,TRBV6-1,TRBJ2-7
TGTGCCAGCAGTTACACGGGGGAAAATTCACCCCTCCACTTT,CASSYTGENSPLHF,-,once,TRBV6-5,TRBJ1-6
TGTGCCAGCAGAAGGTCACCCCGCGGCGACACTGAAGCTTTCTTT,CASRRSPRGDTEAFF,-,-,TRBV6-4,TRBJ1-1
TGTGCCAGCAGCCAAACCGCATTAGAGGGCACTGAAGCTTTCTTT,CASSQTALEGTEAFF,-,-,TRBV6-5,TRBJ1-1
TGTGCCAGCAGTGATTGGACAGGGCTGAATTCACCCCTCCACTTT,CASSDWTGLNSPLHF,TRBD1,-,TRBV6-1,TRBJ1-6
TGTGCCAGCAGTTCATCCAGGGGGCATGGCTACACCTTC,CASSSSRGHGYTF,TRBD1,-,TRBV27,TRBJ1-2
TGTGCCAGCAGCCCCCAGCGACACCAAGAGACCCAGTACTTC,CASSPQRHQETQYF,-,-,TRBV11-2,TRBJ2-5
TGTGCCAGCAGCCCTAGCGGGACAGAGCTAGGTGATGAGCAGTTCTTC,CASSPSGTELGDEQFF,TRBD2,-,TRBV9,TRBJ2-1
TGTGCCAGCAGCTTATATTCCTTAGCGGGAGACGAGACCCAGTACTTC,CASSLYSLAGDETQYF,TRBD2,-,TRBV7-8,TRBJ2-5
TGTGCCAGCACAATCGCGGGACGGGAGACCCAGTACTTC,CASTIAGRETQYF,-,-,TRBV28,TRBJ2-5
TGCGCCAGCAGCTTGCCGGGAGGGCCGTCGATTGAGGAGCTGTTTTTT,CASSLPGGPSIEELFF,TRBD2,-,TRBV5-1,TRBJ2-2
TGCGCCAGCAGCTTTTCGGGAGGGTCACGGGATACGCAGTATTTT,CASSFSGGSRDTQYF,TRBD2,-,TRBV5-1,TRBJ2-3
TGTGCCAGCAGCTCCACTCAGGATTCACCCCTCCACTTT,CASSSTQDSPLHF,-,-,TRBV9,TRBJ1-6
TGTGCCAGCAGTTACTCGACAGGGGGAGAGACCCAGTACTTC,CASSYSTGGETQYF,TRBD1,-,TRBV6-5,TRBJ2-5
TGTGCCACGAACGGGGGAAGCTCCTACAATGAGCAGTTCTTC,CATNGGSSYNEQFF,-,-,TRBV28,TRBJ2-1
TGTGCCTGGAGCATTGGTAGCGCCTTCTACAATGAGCAGTTCTTC,CAWSIGSAFYNEQFF,-,-,TRBV30,TRBJ2-1
TGTGCCACCTCCCTCCAGACAGGGGAGTACGAGCAGTACTTC,CATSLQTGEYEQYF,TRBD1,-,TRBV15,TRBJ2-7
TGTGCCTGGAGTGTACGCAGGACCGGGGAGCTGTTTTTT,CAWSVRRTGELFF,-,-,TRBV30,TRBJ2-2
TGTGCTAGTGCAAACAGCCCACAAGAGACCCAGTACTTC,CASANSPQETQYF,-,-,TRBV12-5,TRBJ2-5
TGTGCCAGCAGTATAGACAGGGCGATTCCCTATTCACCCCTCCACTTT,CASSIDRAIPYSPLHF,TRBD1,once,TRBV28,TRBJ1-6